This T cell receptor (beta chain) is from a study of T cells after yellow fever vaccination. Study-wide results and limits: A small share of clonotypes appeared in both CD4 and CD8 compartments. Post-booster reappearance was seen for most primary-vaccination clones (about 96% CD4, about 88% CD8). A weaker secondary response peaked on day 5, the primary on day 15. The bulk population could contribute abundant contaminating clonotypes to FACS-sorted repertoires.

CDR1 and CDR2 (germline): SGHTA, FQGNSA. The CDR3 covers 14 residues. V trimming: 5 bases; J trimming: 4 bases; junction bases outside the gene matches: 6. MiXCR, applied by TCRdb to the 5' RACE reads, yields one record per CDR3 protein. The sample yields around 340,000 distinct CDR3 sequences, roughly 9.4% seen once. This clonotype showed up just a few times. Its target is not known. This chain links TRBV7-2 with TRBJ1-2; 8 nucleotides match TRBD1. The specimen was PBMCs, collected on the day of the first yellow fever vaccination. The source of this sequence is a young man who received the YFV17D yellow fever vaccine. The chain's CDR3 is CASSTQQGVYGYTF. In DNA, the CDR3 is TGTGCCAGCAGCACGCAACAGGGGGTCTATGGCTACACCTTC.